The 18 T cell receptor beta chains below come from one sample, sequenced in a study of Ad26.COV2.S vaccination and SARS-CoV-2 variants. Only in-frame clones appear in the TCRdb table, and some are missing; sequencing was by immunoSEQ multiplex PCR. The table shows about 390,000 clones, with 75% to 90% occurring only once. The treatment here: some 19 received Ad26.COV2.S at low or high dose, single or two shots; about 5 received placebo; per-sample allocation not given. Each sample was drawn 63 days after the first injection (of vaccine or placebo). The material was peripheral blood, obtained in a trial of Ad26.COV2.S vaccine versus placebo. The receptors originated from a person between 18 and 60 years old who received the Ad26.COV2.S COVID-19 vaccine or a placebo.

Written as DNA, the CDR3 is TGTGCCAGCCATCGGGGGGGCATTCAGTACTTC. Translation: CASHRGGIQYF. This chain connects TRBV19 to TRBJ2-4; 8 bases map to TRBD2. The CDR3 totals 11 residues. Trimming cost V 9 bases and J 9 bases; bases outside gene matches: 4. CDR1 and CDR2 from the germline V gene are LNHDA and SQIVND (reference sequence). Filled out from reference TRBV19 and TRBJ2-4, the complete variable domain reads DGGITQSPKYLFRKEGQNVTLSCEQNLNHDAMYWYRQDPGQGLRLIYYSQIVNDFQKGDIAEGYSVSREKKESFPLTVTSAQKNPTAFYLCASHRGGIQYFGAGTRLSVL.

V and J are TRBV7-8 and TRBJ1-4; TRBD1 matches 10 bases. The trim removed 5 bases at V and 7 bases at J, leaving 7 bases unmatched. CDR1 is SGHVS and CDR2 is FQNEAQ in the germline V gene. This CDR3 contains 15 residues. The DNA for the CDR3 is TGTGCCAGCAGCCGGCAGACAGGGGGCGGTGAAAAACTGTTTTTT. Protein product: CASSRQTGGGEKLFF. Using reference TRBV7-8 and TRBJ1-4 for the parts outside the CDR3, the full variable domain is GAGVSQSPRYKVAKRGQDVALRCDPISGHVSLFWYQQALGQGPEFLTYFQNEAQLDKSGLPSDRFFAERPEGSVSTLKIQRTQQEDSAVYLCASSRQTGGGEKLFFGSGTQLSVL.

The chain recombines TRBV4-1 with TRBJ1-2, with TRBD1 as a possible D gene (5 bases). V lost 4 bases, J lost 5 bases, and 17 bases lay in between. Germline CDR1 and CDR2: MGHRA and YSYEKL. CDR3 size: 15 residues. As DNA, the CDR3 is TGCGCCAGCAGCCGTCTCCCGGGGGGACGGTATGGCTACACCTTC. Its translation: CASSRLPGGRYGYTF.

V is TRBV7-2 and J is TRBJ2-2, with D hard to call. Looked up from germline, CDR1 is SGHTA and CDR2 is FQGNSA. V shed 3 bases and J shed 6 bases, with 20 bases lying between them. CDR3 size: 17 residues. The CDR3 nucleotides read TGTGCCAGCAGCTTTTCTTCCTCCCTGGGTAGTTCCGGGGAGCTGTTTTTT. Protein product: CASSFSSSLGSSGELFF.

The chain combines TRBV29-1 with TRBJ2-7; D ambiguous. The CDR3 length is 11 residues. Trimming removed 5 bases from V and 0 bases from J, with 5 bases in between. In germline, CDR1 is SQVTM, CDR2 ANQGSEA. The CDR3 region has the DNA TGCAGCGTTTGGCTCTCCTACGAGCAGTACTTC. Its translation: CSVWLSYEQYF.

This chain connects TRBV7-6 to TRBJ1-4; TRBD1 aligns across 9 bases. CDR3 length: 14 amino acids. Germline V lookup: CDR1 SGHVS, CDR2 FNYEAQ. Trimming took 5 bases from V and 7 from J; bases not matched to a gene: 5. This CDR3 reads CASSADRGGEKLFF. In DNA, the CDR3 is TGTGCCAGCAGCGCGGACAGGGGTGGTGAAAAACTGTTTTTT. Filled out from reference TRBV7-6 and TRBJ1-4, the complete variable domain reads GAGVSQSPRYKVTKRGQDVALRCDPISGHVSLYWYRQALGQGPEFLTYFNYEAQQDKSGLPNDRFSAERPEGSISTLTIQRTEQRDSAMYRCASSADRGGEKLFFGSGTQLSVL.

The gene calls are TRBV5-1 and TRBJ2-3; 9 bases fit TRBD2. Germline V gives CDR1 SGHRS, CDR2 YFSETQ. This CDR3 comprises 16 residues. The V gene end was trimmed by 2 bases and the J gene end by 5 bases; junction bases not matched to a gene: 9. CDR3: CASSFWTSENRDTQYF. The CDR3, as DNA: TGCGCCAGCAGCTTCTGGACTAGCGAGAACAGAGATACGCAGTATTTT.

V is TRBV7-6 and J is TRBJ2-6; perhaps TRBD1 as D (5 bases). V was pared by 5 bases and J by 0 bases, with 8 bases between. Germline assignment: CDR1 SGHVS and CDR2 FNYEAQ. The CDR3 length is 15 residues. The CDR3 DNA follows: TGTGCCAGCAGCACCCAGGGCTCTGGGGCCAACGTCCTGACTTTC. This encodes CASSTQGSGANVLTF.

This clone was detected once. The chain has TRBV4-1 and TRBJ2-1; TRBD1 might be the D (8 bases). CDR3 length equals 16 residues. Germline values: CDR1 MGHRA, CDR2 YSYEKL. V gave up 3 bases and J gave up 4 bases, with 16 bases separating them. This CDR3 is CASSQGGQGAYNEQFF. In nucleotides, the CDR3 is TGCGCCAGCAGCCAGGGGGGGCAGGGGGCTTACAATGAGCAGTTCTTC.

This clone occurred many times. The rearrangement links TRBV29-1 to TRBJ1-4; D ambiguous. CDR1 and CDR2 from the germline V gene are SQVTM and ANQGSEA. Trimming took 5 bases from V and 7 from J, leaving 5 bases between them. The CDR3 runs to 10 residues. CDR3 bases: TGCAGCGTTCCAGGTGAAAAACTGTTTTTT. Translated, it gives CSVPGEKLFF.

The CDR3 loop reads CASIPSGDHQETQYF. Written as DNA, the CDR3 is TGTGCCAGCATCCCCAGCGGGGATCACCAAGAGACCCAGTACTTC. The chain employs TRBV7-9 and TRBJ2-5; 7 bases align to TRBD2. Germline V lookup: CDR1 SEHNR, CDR2 FQNEAQ (reference sequence). Trimming at V came to 7 bases and at J to 0 bases, leaving 8 bases not matched to a gene. The CDR3 sequence is 15 residues long.

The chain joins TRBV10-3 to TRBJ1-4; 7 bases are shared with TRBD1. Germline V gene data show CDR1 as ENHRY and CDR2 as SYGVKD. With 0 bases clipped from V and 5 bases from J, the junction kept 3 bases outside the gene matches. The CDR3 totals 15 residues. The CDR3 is CAISESAGGNEKLFF. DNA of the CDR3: TGTGCCATCAGTGAGTCTGCAGGGGGAAATGAAAAACTGTTTTTT.

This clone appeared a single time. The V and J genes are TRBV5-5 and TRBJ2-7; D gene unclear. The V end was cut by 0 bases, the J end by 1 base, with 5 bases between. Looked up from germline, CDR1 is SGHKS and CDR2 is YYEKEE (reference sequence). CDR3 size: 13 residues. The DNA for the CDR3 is TGTGCCAGCAGCTTGGATTGGTCCTACGAGCAGTACTTC. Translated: CASSLDWSYEQYF.

CDR3 residues: CASSSGHGREQYF. The CDR3 DNA reads as TGCGCCAGCAGCTCGGGACACGGGCGGGAGCAGTACTTC. The chain carries TRBV5-1 and TRBJ2-7; possible D gene TRBD1, 6 bases. Trimming left V 3 bases short and J 7 bases short, with 14 bases between. This CDR3 has 13 residues. In germline, CDR1 is SGHRS, CDR2 YFSETQ.

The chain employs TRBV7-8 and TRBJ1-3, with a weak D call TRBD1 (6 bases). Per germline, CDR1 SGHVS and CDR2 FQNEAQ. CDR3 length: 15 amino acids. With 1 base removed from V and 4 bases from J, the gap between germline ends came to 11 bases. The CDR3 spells CASSLGQGTGNTIYF. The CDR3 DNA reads TGTGCCAGCAGCTTAGGGCAGGGGACGGGAAACACCATATATTTT.

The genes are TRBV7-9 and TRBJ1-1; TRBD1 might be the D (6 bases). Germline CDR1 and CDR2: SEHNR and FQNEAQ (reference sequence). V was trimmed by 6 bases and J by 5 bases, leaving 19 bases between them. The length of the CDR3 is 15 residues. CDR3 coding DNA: TGTGCCAGCAGACCTAGATCAGGGGCGAATACTGAAGCTTTCTTT. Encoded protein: CASRPRSGANTEAFF.

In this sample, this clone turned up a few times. The CDR3 DNA is TGTGCCAGCAGCTTATCTTCAGTGGGCCCCCAGCATTTT. Protein product: CASSLSSVGPQHF. The J gene is TRBJ1-5, the V gene TRBV7-2; D call uncertain. The CDR3 has 13 residues. CDR1 and CDR2 from the germline V gene are SGHTA and FQGNSA. V gave up 2 bases and J gave up 10 bases, with 12 bases separating them.

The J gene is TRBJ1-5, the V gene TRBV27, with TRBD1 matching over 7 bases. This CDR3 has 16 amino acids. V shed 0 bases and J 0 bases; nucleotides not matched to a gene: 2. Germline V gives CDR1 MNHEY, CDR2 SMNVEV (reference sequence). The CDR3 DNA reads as TGTGCCAGCAGTTTATCGGGACAGCATAGCAATCAGCCCCAGCATTTT. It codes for CASSLSGQHSNQPQHF.